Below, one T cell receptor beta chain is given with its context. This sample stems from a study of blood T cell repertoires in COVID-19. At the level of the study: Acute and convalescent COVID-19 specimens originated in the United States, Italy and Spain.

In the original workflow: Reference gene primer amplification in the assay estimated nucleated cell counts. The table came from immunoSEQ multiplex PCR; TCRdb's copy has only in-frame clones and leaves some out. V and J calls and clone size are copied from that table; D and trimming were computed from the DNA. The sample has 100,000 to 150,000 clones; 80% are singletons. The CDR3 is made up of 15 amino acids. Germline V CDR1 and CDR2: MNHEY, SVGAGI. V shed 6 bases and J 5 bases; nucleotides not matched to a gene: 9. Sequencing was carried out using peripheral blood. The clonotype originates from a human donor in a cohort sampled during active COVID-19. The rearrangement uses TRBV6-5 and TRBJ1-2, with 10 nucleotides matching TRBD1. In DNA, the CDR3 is TGTGCCAGCAGGGCCACCGGGACAGGGGTATATGGCTACACCTTC. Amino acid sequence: CASRATGTGVYGYTF.